The source of this TCR beta chain is a study of blood T cell repertoires in COVID-19. On the study more broadly: Some COVID-19 samples were acute and others convalescent; all came from the United States, Italy and Spain. PBMCs, B-cell-depleted T cells, or T cells provided the cDNA or gDNA that made up the material.

The CDR3 totals 16 residues. The germline CDR1 and CDR2 sequences are LNHDA and SQIVND (reference sequence). V was pared by 3 bases and J by 3 bases, with 5 bases of the junction left unmatched. Methods used by the authors: Using reference gene primer amplification, nucleated cell counts were estimated. The data were produced by immunoSEQ multiplex PCR, yet TCRdb's version contains in-frame clones alone and is incomplete. V and J calls plus clone size are reproduced from that table; the DNA served to infer D and trimming. The repertoire includes 150,000 to 200,000 clones, roughly 84% of them detected once, and about 10% sits in the top ten.

The clonotype originates from an elderly woman with active or convalescent COVID-19. What was sequenced was peripheral blood. The rearrangement uses TRBV19 and TRBJ2-1; 10 bases agree with TRBD2. CDR3 sequence reads: CASSILAGGNYNEQFF. Here the CDR3 DNA reads TGTGCCAGTAGTATCTTAGCGGGAGGTAACTACAATGAGCAGTTCTTC. Full variable domain (rest looked up from reference TRBV19 and TRBJ2-1): DGGITQSPKYLFRKEGQNVTLSCEQNLNHDAMYWYRQDPGQGLRLIYYSQIVNDFQKGDIAEGYSVSREKKESFPLTVTSAQKNPTAFYLCASSILAGGNYNEQFFGPGTRLTVL.